This T cell receptor beta chain appears in the sequencing data of a study of cytomegalovirus exposure and HLA in healthy donors. The data were produced by immunoSEQ multiplex PCR, yet TCRdb's version contains in-frame clones alone and is incomplete. The data hold under 150,000 clones, with around 85% observed a single time. The specimen sequenced was PBMCs. This TCR was recovered from a man aged 18 to 29 in good health and CMV-seronegative.

CDR3 sequence reads: CASSDSTSLLSNEQFF. CDR3 nucleotide sequence: TGTGCCAGCAGCGATTCGACTAGCCTGTTGTCGAATGAGCAGTTCTTC. The V call is TRBV9, the J call TRBJ2-1, with TRBD2 matching over 7 bases. The CDR3 totals 16 residues. Germline lookup yields CDR1 SGDLS and CDR2 YYNGEE. J lost 7 bases, V lost 3 bases, and 13 bases had no gene match.